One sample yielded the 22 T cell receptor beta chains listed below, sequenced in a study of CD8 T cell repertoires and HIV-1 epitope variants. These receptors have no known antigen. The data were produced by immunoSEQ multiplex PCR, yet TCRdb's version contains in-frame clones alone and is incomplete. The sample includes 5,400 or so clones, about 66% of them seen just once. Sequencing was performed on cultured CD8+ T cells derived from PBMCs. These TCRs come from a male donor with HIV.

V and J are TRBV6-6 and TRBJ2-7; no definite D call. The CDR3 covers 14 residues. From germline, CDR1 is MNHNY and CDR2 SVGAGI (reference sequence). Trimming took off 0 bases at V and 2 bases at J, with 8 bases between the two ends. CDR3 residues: CASSYSSTAYEQYF. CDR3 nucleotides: TGTGCCAGCAGTTACTCAAGTACAGCCTACGAGCAGTACTTC.

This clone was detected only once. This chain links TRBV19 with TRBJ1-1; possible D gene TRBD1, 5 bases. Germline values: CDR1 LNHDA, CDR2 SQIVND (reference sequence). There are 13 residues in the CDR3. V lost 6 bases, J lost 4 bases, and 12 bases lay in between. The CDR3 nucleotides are TGTGCCAGTAGCCGTGGGGCCGGCACTGAAGCTTTCTTT. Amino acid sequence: CASSRGAGTEAFF.

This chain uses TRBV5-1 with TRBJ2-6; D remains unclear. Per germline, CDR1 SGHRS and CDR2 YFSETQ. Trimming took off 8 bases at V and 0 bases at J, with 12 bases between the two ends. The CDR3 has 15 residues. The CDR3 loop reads CASRAVSSGANVLTF. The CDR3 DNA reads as TGCGCCAGTAGGGCGGTGAGCTCTGGGGCCAACGTCCTGACTTTC.

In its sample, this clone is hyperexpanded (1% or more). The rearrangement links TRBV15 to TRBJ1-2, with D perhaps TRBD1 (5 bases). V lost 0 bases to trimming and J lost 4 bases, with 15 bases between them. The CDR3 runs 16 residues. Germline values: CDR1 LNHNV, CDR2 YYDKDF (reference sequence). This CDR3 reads CATSRDRGTQVYGYTF. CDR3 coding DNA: TGTGCCACCAGCAGAGATCGGGGGACCCAGGTCTATGGCTACACCTTC.

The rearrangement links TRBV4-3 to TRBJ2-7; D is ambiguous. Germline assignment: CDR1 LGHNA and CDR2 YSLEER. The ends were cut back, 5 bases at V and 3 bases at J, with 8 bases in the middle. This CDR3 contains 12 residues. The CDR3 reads CASSGSLYEQYF. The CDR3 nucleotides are TGCGCCAGCAGCGGCAGCCTCTACGAGCAGTACTTC.

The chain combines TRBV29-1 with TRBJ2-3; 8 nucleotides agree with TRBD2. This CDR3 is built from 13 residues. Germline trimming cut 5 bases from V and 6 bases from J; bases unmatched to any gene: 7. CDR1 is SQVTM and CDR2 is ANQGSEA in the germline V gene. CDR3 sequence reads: CSVTGTRSDTQYF. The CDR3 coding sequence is TGCAGCGTTACCGGGACTAGATCCGATACGCAGTATTTT.

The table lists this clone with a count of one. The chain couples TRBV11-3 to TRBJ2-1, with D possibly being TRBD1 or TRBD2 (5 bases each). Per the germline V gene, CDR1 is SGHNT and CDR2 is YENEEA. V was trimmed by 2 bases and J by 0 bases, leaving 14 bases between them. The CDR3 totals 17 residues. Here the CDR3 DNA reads TGTGCCAGCAGCTTAATGGGGACCGCTCTCTCCTACAATGAGCAGTTCTTC. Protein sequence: CASSLMGTALSYNEQFF.

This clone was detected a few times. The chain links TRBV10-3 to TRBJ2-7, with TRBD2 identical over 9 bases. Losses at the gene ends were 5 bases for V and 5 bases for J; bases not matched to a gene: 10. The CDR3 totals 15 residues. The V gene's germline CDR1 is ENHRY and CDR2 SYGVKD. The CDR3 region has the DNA TGTGCCATCAGTAAAGTGACTAGCGGAGAGGACGAGCAGTACTTC. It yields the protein CAISKVTSGEDEQYF.

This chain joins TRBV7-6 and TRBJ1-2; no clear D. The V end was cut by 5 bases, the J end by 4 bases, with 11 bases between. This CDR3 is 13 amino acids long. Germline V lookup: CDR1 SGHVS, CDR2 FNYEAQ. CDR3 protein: CASSPGEGYGYTF. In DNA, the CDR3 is TGTGCCAGCAGCCCTGGTGAAGGCTATGGCTACACCTTC.

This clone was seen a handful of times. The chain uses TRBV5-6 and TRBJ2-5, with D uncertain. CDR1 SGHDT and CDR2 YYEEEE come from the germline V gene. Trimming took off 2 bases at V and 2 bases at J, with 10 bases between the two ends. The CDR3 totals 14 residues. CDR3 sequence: CASSFLTPQETQYF. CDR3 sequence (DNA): TGTGCCAGCAGCTTCCTAACACCTCAAGAGACCCAGTACTTC.

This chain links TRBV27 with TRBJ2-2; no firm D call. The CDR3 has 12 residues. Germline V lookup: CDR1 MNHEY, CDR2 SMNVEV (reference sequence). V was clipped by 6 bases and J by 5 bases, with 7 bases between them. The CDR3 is CASRVGTGELFF. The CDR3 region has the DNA TGTGCCAGCAGGGTCGGGACCGGGGAGCTGTTTTTT.

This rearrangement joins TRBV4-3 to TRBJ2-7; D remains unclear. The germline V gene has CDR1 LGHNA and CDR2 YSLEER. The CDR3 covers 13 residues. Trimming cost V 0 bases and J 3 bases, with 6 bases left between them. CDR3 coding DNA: TGCGCCAGCAGCCAAGAATTAAGCTACGAGCAGTACTTC. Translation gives CASSQELSYEQYF.

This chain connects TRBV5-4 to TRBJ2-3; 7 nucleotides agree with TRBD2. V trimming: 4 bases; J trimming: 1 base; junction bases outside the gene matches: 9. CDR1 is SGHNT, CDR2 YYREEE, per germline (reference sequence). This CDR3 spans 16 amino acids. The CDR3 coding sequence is TGTGCCAGCAGCGGGGGAGGGACGAGGGGCACAGATACGCAGTATTTT. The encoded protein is CASSGGGTRGTDTQYF.

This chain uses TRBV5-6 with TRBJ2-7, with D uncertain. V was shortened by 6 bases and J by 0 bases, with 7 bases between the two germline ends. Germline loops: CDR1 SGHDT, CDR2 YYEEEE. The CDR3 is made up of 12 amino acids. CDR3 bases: TGTGCCAGCAAAGGGATCTCCTACGAGCAGTACTTC. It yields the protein CASKGISYEQYF.

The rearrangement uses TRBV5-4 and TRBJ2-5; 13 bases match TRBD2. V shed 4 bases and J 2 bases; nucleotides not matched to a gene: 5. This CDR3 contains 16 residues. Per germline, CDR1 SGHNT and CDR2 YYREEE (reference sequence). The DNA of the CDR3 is TGTGCCAGCAGCAGGGGACTAGCGGGATTACAAGAGACCCAGTACTTC. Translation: CASSRGLAGLQETQYF.

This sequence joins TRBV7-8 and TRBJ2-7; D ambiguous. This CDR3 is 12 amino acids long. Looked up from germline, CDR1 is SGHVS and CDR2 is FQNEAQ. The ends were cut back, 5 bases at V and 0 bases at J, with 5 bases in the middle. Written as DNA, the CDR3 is TGTGCCAGCAGCCCTAGCTCCTACGAGCAGTACTTC. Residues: CASSPSSYEQYF.

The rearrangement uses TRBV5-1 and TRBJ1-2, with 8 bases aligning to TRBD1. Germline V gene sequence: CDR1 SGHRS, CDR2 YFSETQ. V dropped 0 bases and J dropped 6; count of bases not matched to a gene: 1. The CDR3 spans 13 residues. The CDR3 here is CASSLATGDGYTF. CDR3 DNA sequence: TGCGCCAGCAGCTTGGCGACAGGGGATGGCTACACCTTC.

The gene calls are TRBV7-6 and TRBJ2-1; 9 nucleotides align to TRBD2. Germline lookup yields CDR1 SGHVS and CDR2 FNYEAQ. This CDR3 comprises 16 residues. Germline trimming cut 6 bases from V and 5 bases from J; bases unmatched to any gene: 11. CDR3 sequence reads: CASRPPAGGPHNEQFF. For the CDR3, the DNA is TGTGCCAGCAGACCACCCGCGGGGGGGCCACACAATGAGCAGTTCTTC.

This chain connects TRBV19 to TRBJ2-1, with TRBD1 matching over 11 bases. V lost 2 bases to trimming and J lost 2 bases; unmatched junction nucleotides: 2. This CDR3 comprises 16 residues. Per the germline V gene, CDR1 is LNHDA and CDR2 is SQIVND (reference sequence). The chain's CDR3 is CASSITGQGAYNEQFF. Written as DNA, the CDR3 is TGTGCCAGTAGTATAACGGGACAGGGGGCCTACAATGAGCAGTTCTTC.

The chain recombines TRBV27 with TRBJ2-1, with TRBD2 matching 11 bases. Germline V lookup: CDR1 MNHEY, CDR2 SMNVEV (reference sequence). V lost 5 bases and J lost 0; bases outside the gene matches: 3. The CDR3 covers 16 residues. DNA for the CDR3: TGTGCCAGCAGTCTTAGCGGGGGGGCCTCCTACAATGAGCAGTTCTTC. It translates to CASSLSGGASYNEQFF.

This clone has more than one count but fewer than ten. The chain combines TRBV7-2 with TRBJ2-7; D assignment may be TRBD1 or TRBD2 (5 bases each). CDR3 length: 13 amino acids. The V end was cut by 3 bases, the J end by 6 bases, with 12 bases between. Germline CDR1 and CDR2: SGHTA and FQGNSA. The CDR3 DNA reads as TGTGCCAGCAGCTTGGGTGGGACGCTCGAGCAGTACTTC. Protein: CASSLGGTLEQYF.

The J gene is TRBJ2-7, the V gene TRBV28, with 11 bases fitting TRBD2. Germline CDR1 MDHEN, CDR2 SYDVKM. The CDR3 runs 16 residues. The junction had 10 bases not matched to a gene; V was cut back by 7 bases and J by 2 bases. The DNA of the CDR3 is TGTGCCAGCACCCAAGGGACTAGCGGATATACCTACGAGCAGTACTTC. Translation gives CASTQGTSGYTYEQYF.